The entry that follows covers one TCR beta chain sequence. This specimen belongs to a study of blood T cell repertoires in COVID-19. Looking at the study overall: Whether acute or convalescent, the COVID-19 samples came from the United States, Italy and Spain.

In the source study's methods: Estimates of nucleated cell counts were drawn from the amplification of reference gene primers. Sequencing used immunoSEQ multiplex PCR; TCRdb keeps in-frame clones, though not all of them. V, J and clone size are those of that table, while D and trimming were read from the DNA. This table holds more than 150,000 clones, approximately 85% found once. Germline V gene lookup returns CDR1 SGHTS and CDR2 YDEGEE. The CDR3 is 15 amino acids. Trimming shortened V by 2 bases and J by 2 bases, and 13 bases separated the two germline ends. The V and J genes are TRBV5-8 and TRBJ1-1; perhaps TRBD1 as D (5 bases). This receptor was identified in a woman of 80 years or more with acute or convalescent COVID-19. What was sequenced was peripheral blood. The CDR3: CASSFYRTGNTEAFF. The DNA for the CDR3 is TGTGCCAGCAGCTTTTACAGAACAGGCAACACTGAAGCTTTCTTT.